Reported below is one TCR beta chain. The antigen this receptor binds is unknown. The sample holds no much larger clone one base away, and base qualities are not on file. The immunoSEQ Assay, a bias-controlled multiplex PCR, was used to amplify TCRbeta CDR3 regions from genomic DNA. In the source study's methods: Nucleated cell counts per sample were estimated from amplification of reference gene primers within the assay. To quantify the absolute abundance of each unique TCRbeta CDR3 rearrangement, sequence reads were collapsed and filtered. For each sample, productive Simpson clonality was calculated by taking the square root of Simpson's diversity index across productive rearrangements. TCRdb took over this immuneACCESS table, retaining in-frame rearrangements with V and J assigned. Such tables are incomplete; in checked studies, under half of the missing clones stem from an unresolved V gene, and the remainder is unexplained. That table furnishes V, J and clone size, whereas the DNA furnished D and trimming. In all, the sample holds around 180,000 clones, and roughly four fifths of those were seen once. Of the sample, 1.5% to 1.7% is held by the ten largest clones.

The germline V end is reduced by 6 bases and the J end by 0 bases; junction bases left unmatched: 4. The CDR3 spans 14 residues, from the cysteine through the phenylalanine. This entry keeps only the CDR3 DNA: 42 bases, framed from base 1. According to the germline V gene (reference sequence), CDR1 reads MNHEY and CDR2 reads SMNVEV. The data belong to a study of blood T cell repertoires in COVID-19 (dated by TCRdb to about 2020). Looking at the study overall: Collaborator samples came from the United States, Italy and Spain and covered acute and convalescent phases of COVID-19. The material from the prospective study consisted of cDNA or gDNA derived from T cells, B-cell-depleted T cells, or PBMCs. The dataset comprised deeply sampled blood TCRbeta repertoires from subjects exposed to, actively infected with, or recovered from COVID-19. The repertoires were made available in a free public database intended to serve as a resource for research on the immune response to SARS-CoV-2. Samples came from the ongoing ImmuneRACE study (first 160 participants) plus 1,254 subjects from 6 global collaborators. Nearly every sample came with metadata listing a de-identified subject ID, COVID-19 status, age in years and sex. Where HLA class I and class II types were available, the types were taken from metadata supplied by the sample provider, not from assay-based typing. Results and caveats for the whole study, not just this receptor: The quantity of clinical and demographic metadata differed by source and by participant and was supplied without curation.

Collaborating institutions collected whole blood in K2EDTA tubes following their own protocols. For TCRbeta analysis, collaborators shipped samples as frozen whole blood, isolated PBMCs, or DNA extracted from either of those sample types. The TCR originated in a human donor in a cohort sampled during active COVID-19. Sequences were obtained from peripheral blood. The chain couples TRBV27 to TRBJ1-2, and 7 bases in between align with TRBD1. The bases read TGTGCCAGCAGGCGGACAGGAGCTAACTATGGCTACACCTTC. It translates to CASRRTGANYGYTF.